The rows below give T cell receptor beta chains drawn from one sample of a study of blood T cell repertoires in COVID-19. Data came from immunoSEQ multiplex PCR; TCRdb stores just in-frame clones and leaves some out. This table has about 94,000 clones, about 74% appearing once. The sample was peripheral blood. The source is a man in his 70s with COVID-19, enrolled during active disease. The CDR3 runs from the conserved cysteine through the conserved F or W.

>TRBV5-6|TRBJ2-3
CASSLDSGRASPSTDTQYF
>TRBV28|TRBJ1-2
CASSPPGQGIYGYTF
>TRBV7-2|TRBJ1-3
CASSPLFGPGNTIYF
>TRBV4-2|TRBJ2-1
CASSLRTSGLYNEQFF
>TRBV28|TRBJ1-5
CASRDSYQPQHF
>TRBV2|TRBJ2-1
CASSDASKAAWGNEQFF
>TRBV7-2|TRBJ2-3
CASSLVATSSTDTQYF
>TRBV2|TRBJ1-5
CASSGGTGRSNQPQHF
>TRBV29-1|TRBJ2-2
CSVGGGRARGELFF
>TRBV27|TRBJ2-1
CASTSRTSGRAQFF
>TRBV7-9|TRBJ1-2
CASRGGRSYGYTF
>TRBV7-2|TRBJ2-7
CASSSRDRGLPEQYF
>TRBV7-2|TRBJ1-5
CASSLVRTQPQHF
>TRBV14|TRBJ2-4
CASSHIENIQYF
>TRBV7-2|TRBJ1-5
CASSLHSPGSNQPQHF
>TRBV5-6|TRBJ1-2
CASAGQGANNYGYTF
>TRBV7-7|TRBJ2-7
CASSLDSSYEQYF
>TRBV7-8|TRBJ2-4
CASSLRRTGGNIQYF
>TRBV27|TRBJ2-5
CASSLSPGLAGGETQYF
>TRBV19|TRBJ2-2
CASSIEDTGELFF
>TRBV19|TRBJ1-2
CASSFLQGNGYTF
>TRBV28|TRBJ2-6
CASSPPGTGANVLTF
>TRBV24-1|TRBJ2-7
CAANRAPTGDAYEQYF
>TRBV19|TRBJ1-5
CASSIPFNQPQHF
>TRBV4-2|TRBJ2-5
CASSQVVGSQETQYF
>TRBV11-2|TRBJ2-1
CASSRDRSSYNEQFF
>TRBV28|TRBJ2-3
CASSSTLGLADSTDTQYF
>TRBV15|TRBJ2-7
CATSRDTRDYEQYF
>TRBV2|TRBJ2-7
CASLRDRGVDEQYF
>TRBV7-9|TRBJ2-3
CASSHGGAGGSTDTQYF
>TRBV29-1|TRBJ1-1
CSVEGGLNTEAFF
>TRBV21-1|TRBJ2-7
CASSKGRGLAVIYEQYF
>TRBV5-6|TRBJ2-5
CASSPGRAGVETQYF
>TRBV6-6|TRBJ2-1
CASSYGSSEQFF
>TRBV27|TRBJ2-2
CASSLFGAGETGELFF
>TRBV10-3|TRBJ1-3
CAISEDPGKGSGNTIYF
>TRBV3-1/TRBV3-2|TRBJ2-4
CASSQDLAGGLKNIQYF
>TRBV15|TRBJ2-3
CATSRDWGGAEVLTDTQYF
>TRBV10-3|TRBJ2-7
CAISVGTGEYEQYF
>TRBV19|TRBJ1-2
CASSIAAGEGGYTF
>TRBV4-3|TRBJ2-7
CASSQGQGAGNYEQYF
>TRBV6-6|TRBJ2-1
CASSFYRAANEQFF
>TRBV4-1|TRBJ2-2
CASSHQTGSIGELFF
>TRBV27|TRBJ2-7
CASSFQASSVQYF
>TRBV7-8|TRBJ2-6
CASSLVPDRAGANVLTF